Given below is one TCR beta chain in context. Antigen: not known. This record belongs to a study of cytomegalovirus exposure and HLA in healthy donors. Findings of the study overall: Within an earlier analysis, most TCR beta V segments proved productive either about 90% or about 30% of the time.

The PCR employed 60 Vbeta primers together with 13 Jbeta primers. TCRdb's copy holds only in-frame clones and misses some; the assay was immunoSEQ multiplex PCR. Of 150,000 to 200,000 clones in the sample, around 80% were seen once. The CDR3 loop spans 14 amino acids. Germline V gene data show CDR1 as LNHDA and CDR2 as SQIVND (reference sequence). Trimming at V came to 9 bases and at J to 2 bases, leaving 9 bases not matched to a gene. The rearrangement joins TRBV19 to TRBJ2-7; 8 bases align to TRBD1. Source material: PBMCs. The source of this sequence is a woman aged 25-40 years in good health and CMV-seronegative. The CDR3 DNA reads TGTGCCAGCAGAGACAGGGGTTTCCCCTACGAGCAGTACTTC. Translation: CASRDRGFPYEQYF.